Listed below are T cell receptor beta chains from one sample, sequenced in a study of T cell changes during pregnancy in multiple sclerosis. The table came from immunoSEQ multiplex PCR; TCRdb's copy has only in-frame clones and leaves some out. The sample includes tens of thousands of clones, around 91% seen only once; the top ten take roughly 0.7%. Sequencing used peripheral blood, obtained in the third trimester of pregnancy. Source of these receptors: a female donor in good health, enrolled as a control in a pregnancy study. CDR3s include the opening cysteine and the closing phenylalanine or tryptophan. The D gene is left open where the match is weak. Size is omitted from some rows. Given values are once, few, many or a class for expanded clones.

v_call,clone_size,j_call,d_call,cdr3_nt,cdr3_aa
TRBV10-3,-,TRBJ1-2,-,TGTGCCATCAGTGAAAGGCAGGGCTATGGCTACACCTTC,CAISERQGYGYTF
TRBV25-1,-,TRBJ1-3,-,TGTGCCAGCAGTGATATTTCAGGGCAACTAAACACCATATATTTT,CASSDISGQLNTIYF
TRBV19,-,TRBJ2-7,-,TGTGCCAGTTTAAGGGGTGCTACCTACGAGCAGTACTTC,CASLRGATYEQYF
TRBV4-3,-,TRBJ2-7,-,TGCGCCAGAATCGAAGGGGCCTACTACGAGCAGTACTTC,CARIEGAYYEQYF
TRBV7-6,-,TRBJ2-5,-,TGTGCCAGCACCAACCCCGATCGGGAGACCCAGTACTTC,CASTNPDRETQYF
TRBV5-1,-,TRBJ2-2,-,TGCGCCAGCAGCTTGGGGAGGGCAGACCCGAACACCGGGGAGCTGTTTTTT,CASSLGRADPNTGELFF
TRBV19,-,TRBJ2-2,TRBD1,TGTGCCAGTTCTAAACAGGGGTCGAACACCGGGGAGCTGTTTTTT,CASSKQGSNTGELFF
TRBV30,-,TRBJ2-7,TRBD2,TGTGCCGCTAGCGGGAGGAGCGAGCAGTACTTC,CAASGRSEQYF
TRBV4-1,once,TRBJ1-2,-,TGCGCCAGCAGCCAAGCGGAGGGGCCTAACTATGGCTACACCTTC,CASSQAEGPNYGYTF
TRBV5-4,-,TRBJ1-1,-,TGTGCCAGCAGCAGGGGGTCTGATTGGGGCACTGAAGCTTTCTTT,CASSRGSDWGTEAFF
TRBV4-1,-,TRBJ2-7,TRBD1,TGCGCCAGCAGCCAAGGGACAGGACAGGGGGGAACCTACGAGCAGTACTTC,CASSQGTGQGGTYEQYF
TRBV7-9,-,TRBJ1-2,-,TGTGCCAGCAGCTTAGGGAGGGTAGCAGGGTATGGCTACACCTTC,CASSLGRVAGYGYTF
TRBV27,-,TRBJ1-4,-,TGTGCCAGCAGTTGGGGGCTCAAGGAAAAACTGTTTTTT,CASSWGLKEKLFF
TRBV4-1,-,TRBJ1-1,-,TGCGCCAGCAGCCTCCAGGAACTTGTCAGGAACACTGAAGCTTTCTTT,CASSLQELVRNTEAFF
TRBV14,-,TRBJ2-1,-,TGTGCCAGCAGCCTATTGACTGGTTACAATGAGCAGTTCTTC,CASSLLTGYNEQFF
TRBV18,few,TRBJ1-6,-,TGTGCCAGCTCACCTGGCAGCAGAGGGTCACCCCTCCACTTT,CASSPGSRGSPLHF
TRBV5-1,-,TRBJ1-3,TRBD1,TGCGCCAGCAGCTTGGAGACAGGGCCTTTAGCTGGAAACACCATATATTTT,CASSLETGPLAGNTIYF
TRBV7-6,-,TRBJ2-5,-,TGTGCCAGCAGCTTAGGTGGCAGGGGAGAGACCCAGTACTTC,CASSLGGRGETQYF
TRBV5-1,-,TRBJ1-2,-,TGCGCCAGCAGCTTGGATATGGGGATCACACGATATCCGGGGGGCTTTGGCTACACCTTC,CASSLDMGITRYPGGFGYTF
TRBV6-1,once,TRBJ2-7,-,TGTGCCAGCAAGATTGACAGCCGCGCCTACGAGCAGTACTTC,CASKIDSRAYEQYF
TRBV7-2,-,TRBJ1-5,-,TGTGCCAGCAGCCCAGGGCTACGACCGTCCAATCAGCCCCAGCATTTT,CASSPGLRPSNQPQHF
TRBV4-1,-,TRBJ1-1,-,TGCGCCAGCAGCCTCATTCTACAGGGAAGGAACACTGAAGCTTTCTTT,CASSLILQGRNTEAFF
TRBV7-9,-,TRBJ2-3,TRBD1,TGTGCCAGCAGCTTAGCGATAATACAGGGGGCCTCTGGAGATACGCAGTATTTT,CASSLAIIQGASGDTQYF
TRBV11-2,-,TRBJ1-1,TRBD1,TGTGCCAGCAGCTACAATCCCCAGGGGGACACTGAAGCTTTCTTT,CASSYNPQGDTEAFF
TRBV28,once,TRBJ1-5,TRBD1,TGTGCCAGCAGTTCCCCCTGGGACAGGGGTTTCTCGGATAGCAATCAGCCCCAGCATTTT,CASSSPWDRGFSDSNQPQHF
TRBV5-6,-,TRBJ2-1,TRBD1,TGTGCCAGCAGCTTGGGGACAGGCATCGGTGAGCAGTTCTTC,CASSLGTGIGEQFF
TRBV5-4,-,TRBJ1-1,-,TGTGCCAGCAGCTTGGTCCCAGGTAACACTGAAGCTTTCTTT,CASSLVPGNTEAFF
TRBV7-8,-,TRBJ1-1,-,TGTGCCAGCAGCTTAGAGTACGGGTCCAGGGGAGAAGCTTTCTTT,CASSLEYGSRGEAFF
TRBV11-2,-,TRBJ2-3,-,TGTGCCAGCAGCTTAATACGGGGGACCACAGATACGCAGTATTTT,CASSLIRGTTDTQYF
TRBV12-5,-,TRBJ2-2,-,TGTGCTAGTGAATTACAGGGATCCGGGGAGCTGTTTTTT,CASELQGSGELFF